This T cell receptor (beta chain) was obtained from a study of identical twins. Findings and limits, study-wide: Beta out-of-frame twin sharing showed a weaker excess.

Note on this clonotype: The target antigen is unknown.

Template switching introduced a universal primer site, and the cDNA bore unique molecular identifiers. Each CDR3 protein gets one entry after TCRdb re-called the 5' RACE reads with MiXCR. The table lists some 1,600,000 distinct CDR3 sequences, under 35% of them singletons. CDR1 and CDR2 from the germline V gene are SEHNR and FQNEAQ (reference sequence). The CDR3 extends over 16 amino acids. Trimming left V 3 bases short and J 4 bases short, with 16 bases between. This receptor was taken from a newborn girl in good health. The rearrangement uses TRBV7-9 and TRBJ2-1; TRBD1 or TRBD2 may be the D gene (5 bases each). The sample comprised cord blood. The CDR3 region has the DNA TGTGCCAGCAGCTTCCTCGGTGGGGGTTTTTACAATGAGCAGTTCTTC. Its translation is CASSFLGGGFYNEQFF. Together with reference TRBV7-9 and TRBJ2-1, the CDR3 gives the full variable domain: DTGVSQNPRHKITKRGQNVTFRCDPISEHNRLYWYRQTLGQGPEFLTYFQNEAQLEKSRLLSDRFSAERPKGSFSTLEIQRTEQGDSAMYLCASSFLGGGFYNEQFFGPGTRLTVL.